This TCR beta chain derives from a study of shared clonotypes between healthy human individuals. Study-wide results and limits: Inspection by rarefaction showed sorted-subset sequencing to be incomplete despite large depth. It was expected that sequencing depth would affect clonotype sharing among donors.

Nashville, Tennessee was home to all donors, who were Caucasian adults. CD4+ cells underwent separation, giving CD45RA+ naive and CD45RA-negative memory subsets. This clone was seen a few times. The antigen is not known. Sequencing used immunoSEQ multiplex PCR; TCRdb keeps in-frame clones, though not all of them. The repertoire holds 980,000 or so clones, over 60% seen once, with over 1.3% in the top ten. What was sequenced was memory CD4+ T cells sorted from blood. The sample's subset: CD45RA-negative fraction. The receptor was isolated from a man aged 18 to 35 in good health.

The CDR3 nucleotides read TGTGCCAGCAGCGAGCCCGGCTTTGGGACCCAGTACTTC. Translation: CASSEPGFGTQYF. J is TRBJ2-5 and V is TRBV7-8; no firm D call. The CDR3 is made up of 13 amino acids. The germline CDR1 and CDR2 sequences are SGHVS and FQNEAQ. With 5 bases removed from V and 7 bases from J, the gap between germline ends came to 14 bases.